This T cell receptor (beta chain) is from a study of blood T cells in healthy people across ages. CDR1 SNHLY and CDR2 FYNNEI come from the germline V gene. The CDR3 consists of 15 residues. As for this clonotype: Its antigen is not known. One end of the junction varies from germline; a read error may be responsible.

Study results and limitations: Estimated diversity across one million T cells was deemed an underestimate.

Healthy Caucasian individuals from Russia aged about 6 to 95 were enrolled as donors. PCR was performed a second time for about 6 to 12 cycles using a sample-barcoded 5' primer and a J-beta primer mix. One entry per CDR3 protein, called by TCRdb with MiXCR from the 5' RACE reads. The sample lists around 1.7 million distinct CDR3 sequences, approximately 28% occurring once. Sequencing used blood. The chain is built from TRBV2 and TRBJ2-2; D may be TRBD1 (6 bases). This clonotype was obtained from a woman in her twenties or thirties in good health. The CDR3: CASRHRAQPTGERFF. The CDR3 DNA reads TGTGCCAGCAGACACAGGGCCCAACCTACCGGGGAGCGGTTTTTT. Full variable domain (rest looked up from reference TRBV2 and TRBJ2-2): EPEVTQTPSHQVTQMGQEVILRCVPISNHLYFYWYRQILGQKVEFLVSFYNNEISEKSEIFDDQFSVERPDGSNFTLKIRSTKLEDSAMYFCASRHRAQPTGERFFGEGSRLTVL.